The text below deals with one T cell receptor (beta chain). This sample is drawn from a study of blood T cell repertoires in COVID-19. V was shortened by 0 bases and J by 6 bases, with 5 bases between the two germline ends. CDR1 is SNHLY, CDR2 FYNNEI, per germline. This CDR3 is 13 amino acids long. Participant-reported clinical history was the basis for cohort assignment. A COVID-19 case had been met by exposed participants during the 2 weeks before study entry. Sequencing was performed with immunoSEQ multiplex PCR; in TCRdb, only in-frame clones are kept and a portion is missing. The table shows 330,000 or so clones, with roughly 90% occurring only once.

The gene calls are TRBV2 and TRBJ2-2; D gene ambiguous. The sequence was obtained from a young woman who had been exposed to COVID-19. Sequencing used PBMCs or T cells enriched from blood (not recorded which). CDR3 in DNA: TGTGCCAGCAGTGAAGCGCGAGCCGGGGAGCTGTTTTTT. As protein: CASSEARAGELFF.